This T cell receptor (beta chain) was sequenced for a study of shared clonotypes between healthy human individuals. Study-wide context: Donors, aged 18 to 49, were two women and three men.

Broader study findings: Non-shared clonotypes displayed generation probabilities falling below those of clonotypes present in all four donors. Approximately 5.4% of naive CD4 clonotypes were common to a few donors.

This clone appeared once. Antigen unknown. TCRdb's copy holds only in-frame clones and misses some; the assay was immunoSEQ multiplex PCR. Of some 1,100,000 clones in the sample, more than 75% were seen once. The ends were cut back, 5 bases at V and 1 base at J, with 11 bases in the middle. This CDR3 spans 14 amino acids. Germline V lookup: CDR1 MNHGY, CDR2 SVAAGI. The sample taken for sequencing was memory CD4+ T cells from PBMCs. Subset of the sample: CD45RA-negative fraction. The chain combines TRBV6-9 with TRBJ1-1; D gene ambiguous. The sequence was collected from a man younger than 35 in good health. Some clones in this sample may be carry-over from other donors' samples. CDR3 protein: CASSELAPNTEAFF. DNA of the CDR3: TGTGCCAGCAGTGAGCTGGCGCCGAACACTGAAGCTTTCTTT.